This TCR beta chain appears in the sequencing data of a study of CD8 T cells in Susac syndrome. In germline, CDR1 is DFQATT, CDR2 SNEGSKA (reference sequence). With 1 base removed from V and 0 bases from J, the gap between germline ends came to 9 bases. There are 15 residues in the CDR3. Study-wide points: As the study acknowledged, the number of individuals who were part of its TCR sequencing and HLA analysis was relatively small.

When the RNA was reverse transcribed, random hexamers were used with an input of roughly 0.45 to 1 ug. TCRdb processed the immunoSEQ multiplex PCR reads anew with MiXCR; each CDR3 protein has one entry. Here the sample spans a few hundred thousand distinct CDR3 sequences, about 91% being singletons. Turning to this clonotype: Its antigen is unidentified.

CD8+ and CD4+ T cells from blood underwent TCR beta sequencing, which was carried out in a high-throughput format. This receptor was taken from a human donor with multiple sclerosis. The sequenced sample consisted of CD4+ T cells from PBMCs. This chain links TRBV20-1 with TRBJ2-2; D possibly corresponds to TRBD2 (5 bases). CDR3: CSARVRGPNTGELFF. The DNA of the CDR3 is TGCAGTGCTAGAGTTCGCGGGCCGAACACCGGGGAGCTGTTTTTT.